Below, 19 T cell receptor beta chains from the same sample are listed, as sequenced in a study of blood T cell repertoires in COVID-19. Some clones are missing from TCRdb's copy, which holds only in-frame ones; the method was immunoSEQ multiplex PCR. Of approximately 180,000 clones in the sample, more than 70% were seen once. The sequenced material came from peripheral blood. The receptor source for this set is a middle-aged man with active or convalescent COVID-19.

The chain uses TRBV2 and TRBJ1-1; TRBD1 matches 10 bases. The CDR3 extends over 12 amino acids. CDR1 is SNHLY and CDR2 is FYNNEI in the germline V gene. Losses at the gene ends were 5 bases for V and 10 bases for J; bases not matched to a gene: 4. Here the CDR3 reads CASSQGQGGAFF. DNA for the CDR3: TGTGCCAGCAGTCAAGGACAGGGGGGAGCTTTCTTT.

The chain is built from TRBV7-3 and TRBJ1-1, with D maybe TRBD1 (5 bases). This CDR3 is 13 amino acids long. The ends were cut back, 5 bases at V and 7 bases at J, with 14 bases in the middle. Germline loops: CDR1 SGHTA, CDR2 FQGTGA. The CDR3 region has the DNA TGTGCCAGCAGCCTCACGGACAATCTTGAAGCTTTCTTT. This codes for CASSLTDNLEAFF.

This chain connects TRBV6-5 to TRBJ2-2; TRBD1 might be the D (6 bases). Looked up from germline, CDR1 is MNHEY and CDR2 is SVGAGI. The CDR3 runs to 15 residues. V was shortened by 5 bases and J by 0 bases, with 10 bases between the two germline ends. Here the CDR3 reads CASSLGHANTGELFF. The CDR3 DNA is TGTGCCAGCAGTCTGGGACACGCGAACACCGGGGAGCTGTTTTTT.

The J gene is TRBJ1-4, the V gene TRBV28; D is possibly TRBD1 (5 bases). Germline loops: CDR1 MDHEN, CDR2 SYDVKM. CDR3 length equals 14 residues. With 3 bases removed from V and 7 bases from J, the gap between germline ends came to 12 bases. The CDR3 protein is CASSLGGKGEKLFF. The CDR3 DNA follows: TGTGCCAGCAGTTTGGGGGGGAAGGGTGAAAAACTGTTTTTT. Filled out from reference TRBV28 and TRBJ1-4, the complete variable domain reads DVKVTQSSRYLVKRTGEKVFLECVQDMDHENMFWYRQDPGLGLRLIYFSYDVKMKEKGDIPEGYSVSREKKERFSLILESASTNQTSMYLCASSLGGKGEKLFFGSGTQLSVL.

V and J are TRBV12-3 or TRBV12-4 and TRBJ2-7; 8 bases are a match to TRBD1. V shed 7 bases and J 5 bases; nucleotides not matched to a gene: 7. The CDR3 extends over 13 amino acids. In nucleotides, the CDR3 is TGTGCCAGCAAGCGGACAGGGACCCACGAGCAGTACTTC. This translates into CASKRTGTHEQYF.

V and J are TRBV4-1 and TRBJ1-6, with D hard to call. V was pared by 0 bases and J by 8 bases, with 8 bases between. CDR1 and CDR2 from the germline V gene are MGHRA and YSYEKL. The CDR3 totals 14 residues. CDR3 residues: CASSQDSFYSPLHF. CDR3 sequence (DNA): TGCGCCAGCAGCCAAGATAGCTTTTATTCACCCCTCCACTTT.

V usage is TRBV3-1 (or the pseudogene TRBV3-2) and J usage is TRBJ1-1; D might be TRBD1 (5 bases). The length of the CDR3 is 15 residues. The germline gives CDR1 LGHDT, CDR2 YNNKEL (reference sequence). Trimming removed 1 base from V and 0 bases from J, with 9 bases in between. The CDR3 bases are TGTGCCAGCAGCCAAGTCGGAGGGGTGAACACTGAAGCTTTCTTT. It yields the protein CASSQVGGVNTEAFF.

This rearrangement joins TRBV7-9 to TRBJ2-1, with D uncertain. This CDR3 is built from 14 residues. The V and J ends lost 5 bases and 2 bases respectively, with 10 bases between them. Germline CDR1 SEHNR, CDR2 FQNEAQ (reference sequence). The CDR3 protein is CASSPGPPYNEQFF. The DNA of the CDR3 is TGTGCCAGCAGCCCCGGTCCGCCCTACAATGAGCAGTTCTTC.

The chain links TRBV5-6 to TRBJ2-5; D gene uncertain. The CDR3 has 13 residues. Germline CDR1 is SGHDT and CDR2 is YYEEEE. Trimming removed 1 base at V and 5 bases at J, with 9 bases between. The CDR3 loop reads CASSLMSLETQYF. CDR3 sequence (DNA): TGTGCCAGCAGCTTGATGAGTTTGGAGACCCAGTACTTC.

This rearrangement joins TRBV19 to TRBJ1-2; D perhaps matches TRBD1 (6 bases). V shed 6 bases and J shed 8 bases, with 13 bases lying between them. CDR1 is LNHDA, CDR2 SQIVND, per germline (reference sequence). The CDR3 extends over 12 amino acids. This chain's CDR3 is CASRDRGQGYTF. DNA for the CDR3: TGTGCCAGTAGGGACAGAGGGCAAGGCTACACCTTC.

V and J are TRBV15 and TRBJ1-1; D is perhaps TRBD1 (5 bases). Germline values: CDR1 LNHNV, CDR2 YYDKDF (reference sequence). The V end was cut by 3 bases, the J end by 1 base, with 12 bases between. The CDR3 loop spans 15 amino acids. The CDR3 bases are TGTGCCACCAGCAGTCTAGGGGTCTCGAACACTGAAGCTTTCTTT. Protein: CATSSLGVSNTEAFF.

The chain's CDR3 is CASSYSAGSNQPQHF. CDR3 bases: TGTGCCAGCAGTTACTCGGCAGGCAGCAATCAGCCCCAGCATTTT. This chain connects TRBV6-6 to TRBJ1-5; D not certain. Germline V gene lookup returns CDR1 MNHNY and CDR2 SVGAGI (reference sequence). The CDR3 runs to 15 residues. With 0 bases removed from V and 1 base from J, the gap between germline ends came to 7 bases.

This sequence joins TRBV27 and TRBJ1-6; 8 bases line up with TRBD1. CDR1 MNHEY and CDR2 SMNVEV come from the germline V gene (reference sequence). Trimming cost V 4 bases and J 9 bases; bases outside gene matches: 5. CDR3 size: 14 residues. CDR3 coding DNA: TGTGCCAGCAGTTCAGGGGACAGGATTTCACCCCTCCACTTT. Its protein is CASSSGDRISPLHF.

This rearrangement joins TRBV10-3 to TRBJ2-5; 8 nucleotides line up with TRBD2. The CDR3 is 17 amino acids. CDR1 and CDR2 (germline): ENHRY, SYGVKD. With 4 bases clipped from V and 3 bases from J, the junction kept 13 bases outside the gene matches. The CDR3 here is CAISGVTVAGPKETQYF. As DNA, the CDR3 is TGTGCCATCAGTGGGGTAACGGTAGCGGGACCCAAAGAGACCCAGTACTTC.

V gene TRBV2 combines with J gene TRBJ1-2, with 9 bases that match TRBD1. In germline, CDR1 is SNHLY, CDR2 FYNNEI. J lost 2 bases, V lost 5 bases, and 3 bases had no gene match. The CDR3 totals 14 residues. CDR3 region: CASSRDRANYGYTF. The CDR3 DNA follows: TGTGCCAGCAGTCGGGACAGGGCGAACTATGGCTACACCTTC.

This chain joins TRBV5-1 and TRBJ2-7; D is uncertain. Looked up from germline, CDR1 is SGHRS and CDR2 is YFSETQ. The CDR3 loop spans 14 amino acids. Trimming cost V 0 bases and J 5 bases, with 12 bases left between them. CDR3 coding DNA: TGCGCCAGCAGCTTGGGGGCACATACCAACGAGCAGTACTTC. This encodes CASSLGAHTNEQYF.

V gene TRBV6-5 combines with J gene TRBJ1-2; 9 bases line up with TRBD1. The CDR3 extends over 14 amino acids. V shed 6 bases and J 2 bases; nucleotides not matched to a gene: 4. Per germline, CDR1 MNHEY and CDR2 SVGAGI. This CDR3 is CASRRTGENYGYTF. CDR3 in DNA: TGTGCCAGCAGGAGGACAGGGGAAAACTATGGCTACACCTTC.

The V call is TRBV27, the J call TRBJ1-2; no clear D. V shed 6 bases and J shed 8 bases, with 16 bases lying between them. The CDR3 spans 13 residues. The germline gives CDR1 MNHEY, CDR2 SMNVEV (reference sequence). Here the CDR3 reads CASSADQVGGYTF. CDR3 nucleotides: TGTGCCAGCAGCGCAGATCAGGTGGGCGGCTACACCTTC.

This sequence joins TRBV5-6 and TRBJ2-5; perhaps TRBD2 as D (5 bases). The CDR3 spans 18 residues. V lost 3 bases to trimming and J lost 5 bases, with 26 bases between them. Germline V gives CDR1 SGHDT, CDR2 YYEEEE. CDR3 nucleotides: TGTGCCAGCAGCTCCCCTGTCCCGGGGATTAGTGGTGTGGAGACCCAGTACTTC. It codes for CASSSPVPGISGVETQYF.